These 28 T cell receptor beta chains were all obtained from the same sample, sequenced in a study of blood T cell repertoires in COVID-19. Sequenced by immunoSEQ multiplex PCR; TCRdb stores in-frame clones only, minus some. The table records about 35,000 clones, 87% of them present only once. The specimen sequenced was peripheral blood. The receptors originated from a man older than 75 with active COVID-19.

The rearrangement uses TRBV6-6 and TRBJ1-5; maybe TRBD1 (6 bases). Between the trimmed V and J ends, which lost 2 bases and 6 bases, there was a span of 14 bases. This CDR3 contains 15 residues. Germline CDR1 reads MNHNY; CDR2 reads SVGAGI (reference sequence). The CDR3 sequence is CASSYEGGIGQPQHF. The CDR3 DNA reads TGTGCCAGCAGTTACGAGGGGGGGATTGGTCAGCCCCAGCATTTT.

The chain combines TRBV7-2 with TRBJ2-2, with D possibly TRBD2 on 5 matching bases. The CDR3 is 15 amino acids. Germline V gives CDR1 SGHTA, CDR2 FQGNSA. V was clipped by 2 bases and J by 2 bases, with 9 bases between them. CDR3 sequence reads: CASSLTGTNTGELFF. CDR3 nucleotide sequence: TGTGCCAGCAGCTTAACGGGAACCAACACCGGGGAGCTGTTTTTT.

The V gene is TRBV15, the J gene TRBJ2-7, with 16 nucleotides matching TRBD2. The germline V gene has CDR1 LNHNV and CDR2 YYDKDF (reference sequence). The ends lost 0 bases at V and 7 bases at J; junction bases unmatched: 9. This CDR3 has 18 amino acids. The DNA of the CDR3 is TGTGCCACCAGCAGAGAGGGGACTAGCGGGAGGGCCTCGGGGGAGCAGTACTTC. It yields the protein CATSREGTSGRASGEQYF.

V gene TRBV19 combines with J gene TRBJ2-1; D perhaps matches TRBD2 (5 bases). Trimming stripped 6 bases from V and 7 bases from J, with 10 bases between. This CDR3 comprises 12 residues. Germline CDR1 LNHDA, CDR2 SQIVND (reference sequence). CDR3 nucleotide sequence: TGTGCCAGTAGCCTAGCACGAAATGAGCAGTTCTTC. It yields the protein CASSLARNEQFF.

The V gene is TRBV30, the J gene TRBJ2-7; 7 bases line up with TRBD1. CDR1 is GTSNPN and CDR2 is SVGIG in the germline V gene (reference sequence). The CDR3 runs 17 residues. The V and J ends lost 2 bases and 0 bases, in that order; junction bases with no gene match: 13. CDR3 region: CAWSPTRGSFVSYEQYF. The CDR3 DNA follows: TGTGCCTGGAGTCCAACCAGGGGGAGCTTTGTCTCCTACGAGCAGTACTTC.

This clone was counted once. The identical CDR3 is also encoded by other nucleotide sequences in the sample. CDR3 residues: CASSPDSYEQYF. The CDR3 DNA reads TGTGCCAGCAGCCCCGACAGCTACGAGCAGTACTTC. The chain recombines TRBV12-3 or TRBV12-4 with TRBJ2-7; tentatively, D is TRBD1 (5 bases). V was clipped by 6 bases and J by 3 bases, with 9 bases between them. The CDR3 extends over 12 amino acids.

The CDR3 DNA reads as TGCGCCAGCAGCTTGGGGGCCCCTAGCGGGACGACCGGGGAGCTGTTTTTT. Amino acid sequence: CASSLGAPSGTTGELFF. The chain carries TRBV5-1 and TRBJ2-2; 9 nucleotides match TRBD2. The CDR3 has 17 residues. Trimming at V came to 0 bases and at J to 5 bases, leaving 8 bases not matched to a gene. Germline V CDR1 and CDR2: SGHRS, YFSETQ.

The chain employs TRBV5-4 and TRBJ1-2; 10 bases match TRBD1. The junction had 8 bases not matched to a gene; V was cut back by 4 bases and J by 2 bases. The CDR3 loop spans 16 amino acids. The germline V gene has CDR1 SGHNT and CDR2 YYREEE (reference sequence). CDR3 region: CASSDRQGAPNYGYTF. The CDR3 bases are TGTGCCAGCAGCGACCGACAGGGGGCGCCCAACTATGGCTACACCTTC. Together with reference TRBV5-4 and TRBJ1-2, the CDR3 gives the full variable domain: ETGVTQSPTHLIKTRGQQVTLRCSSQSGHNTVSWYQQALGQGPQFIFQYYREEENGRGNFPPRFSGLQFPNYSSELNVNALELDDSALYLCASSDRQGAPNYGYTFGSGTRLTVV.

This clone was observed a few times. The V call is TRBV14, the J call TRBJ1-6; D possibly corresponds to TRBD1 (5 bases). CDR1 SGHDN and CDR2 FVKESK come from the germline V gene. Trimming cost V 1 base and J 10 bases, with 8 bases left between them. The CDR3 covers 13 residues. The CDR3 coding sequence is TGTGCCAGCAGCCAAGTACGGGGGTCACCCCTCCACTTT. Its translation: CASSQVRGSPLHF.

In its sample, this clone was seen a few times. V usage is TRBV7-8 and J usage is TRBJ1-5; TRBD1 agrees at 7 bases. Germline V gives CDR1 SGHVS, CDR2 FQNEAQ. With V trimmed by 0 bases and J by 6 bases, 2 bases remained unmatched. The length of the CDR3 is 14 residues. The CDR3 DNA is TGTGCCAGCAGCTTAGCAGGGGGCGGTCAGCCCCAGCATTTT. This sequence encodes CASSLAGGGQPQHF.

The V gene is TRBV7-8, the J gene TRBJ1-5; no clear D gene. Germline V gives CDR1 SGHVS, CDR2 FQNEAQ. V was clipped by 2 bases and J by 2 bases, with 10 bases between them. The CDR3 runs 15 residues. Here the CDR3 DNA reads TGTGCCAGCAGCTTATACACCCAACGCAATCAGCCCCAGCATTTT. Translation gives CASSLYTQRNQPQHF.

The chain has TRBV29-1 and TRBJ2-1; 10 positions agree with TRBD1. Germline V gives CDR1 SQVTM, CDR2 ANQGSEA. CDR3 length: 12 residues. V lost 7 bases and J lost 7; bases outside the gene matches: 4. The CDR3 nucleotides are TGCAGCGCCTCGGACAGGGGGAATGAGCAGTTCTTC. Translating it yields CSASDRGNEQFF.

This chain joins TRBV9 and TRBJ1-2; D not resolved. CDR3 size: 14 residues. The V gene's germline CDR1 is SGDLS and CDR2 YYNGEE. Trimming shortened V by 3 bases and J by 5 bases, and 14 bases separated the two germline ends. Written as DNA, the CDR3 is TGTGCCAGCAGCGAAAGCGGTACTCTTTATGGCTACACCTTC. It is translated as CASSESGTLYGYTF.

V usage is TRBV7-2 and J usage is TRBJ2-7; the match to TRBD1 covers 7 bases. This CDR3 is 13 amino acids long. V lost 5 bases to trimming and J lost 2 bases; unmatched junction nucleotides: 3. Germline V gene sequence: CDR1 SGHTA, CDR2 FQGNSA. As DNA, the CDR3 is TGTGCCAGCAGCAGGACAGGCGCCTACGAGCAGTACTTC. Protein product: CASSRTGAYEQYF.

The V call is TRBV4-3, the J call TRBJ2-7, with 9 bases identical to TRBD1. Unmatched junction bases numbered 5, after V lost 4 bases and J lost 4 bases. CDR1 is LGHNA and CDR2 is YSLEER in the germline V gene. This CDR3 contains 14 residues. CDR3 amino acids: CASSPGQGFYEQYF. CDR3 nucleotide sequence: TGCGCCAGCAGCCCGGGACAGGGTTTTTACGAGCAGTACTTC.

The chain uses TRBV27 and TRBJ1-1; tentatively, D is TRBD1 (6 bases). The length of the CDR3 is 13 residues. Trimming took 5 bases from V and 2 from J, leaving 9 bases between them. From germline, CDR1 is MNHEY and CDR2 SMNVEV (reference sequence). The CDR3 sequence: CASSQTGNTEAFF. CDR3 coding DNA: TGTGCCAGCAGTCAGACAGGTAACACTGAAGCTTTCTTT.

There are a few counts of this clone. This rearrangement joins TRBV7-6 to TRBJ2-7; TRBD2 matches 11 bases. CDR3 size: 15 residues. From germline, CDR1 is SGHVS and CDR2 FNYEAQ. Losses at the gene ends were 5 bases for V and 1 base for J; bases not matched to a gene: 4. CDR3 bases: TGTGCCAGCAGCAAGACTAGCGGGGCTTCCTACGAGCAGTACTTC. This gives the protein CASSKTSGASYEQYF.

The J gene is TRBJ1-1, the V gene TRBV2, with D unresolved. The V gene's germline CDR1 is SNHLY and CDR2 FYNNEI. Trimming left V 4 bases short and J 4 bases short, with 7 bases between. The CDR3 spans 12 residues. Written as DNA, the CDR3 is TGTGCCAGCAGTGTTGGGCCCACTGAAGCTTTCTTT. This gives the protein CASSVGPTEAFF.

This clone was counted between two and nine times. The chain combines TRBV19 with TRBJ2-7, with 7 bases aligning to TRBD1. The germline V gene has CDR1 LNHDA and CDR2 SQIVND (reference sequence). CDR3 length: 15 amino acids. V shed 3 bases, J shed 4 bases, and the junction held 9 bases outside the gene matches. CDR3 nucleotides: TGTGCCAGTAGTATCCCTGGGACAGCCTATTACGAGCAGTACTTC. The encoded protein is CASSIPGTAYYEQYF.

With regard to this clone: Other DNA sequences from this sample encode an identical CDR3 as well. This CDR3 reads CASSLQGMGEKLFF. The CDR3 coding sequence is TGCGCCAGCAGCCTACAGGGGATGGGCGAAAAACTGTTTTTT. The genes are TRBV4-3 and TRBJ1-4, with 7 nucleotides matching TRBD1. The CDR3 length is 14 residues. Germline CDR1 and CDR2: LGHNA and YSLEER. V lost 4 bases and J lost 8; bases outside the gene matches: 7.

V usage is TRBV28 and J usage is TRBJ2-5, with a weak D call TRBD1 (6 bases). This CDR3 has 15 residues. CDR1 and CDR2 from the germline V gene are MDHEN and SYDVKM. V was cut by 3 bases and J by 4 bases, with 15 bases left in between. CDR3: CASSLYRVGAETQYF. CDR3 coding DNA: TGTGCCAGCAGTTTGTACAGGGTGGGAGCAGAGACCCAGTACTTC.

J is TRBJ1-5 and V is TRBV7-2, with 9 bases lining up with TRBD1. With V trimmed by 5 bases and J by 4 bases, 6 bases remained unmatched. The length of the CDR3 is 15 residues. CDR1 and CDR2 from the germline V gene are SGHTA and FQGNSA. CDR3 residues: CASSHRGLVNQPQHF. The DNA for the CDR3 is TGTGCCAGCAGCCACAGGGGGCTGGTAAATCAGCCCCAGCATTTT. Looking up the rest from reference TRBV7-2 and TRBJ1-5 gives the full variable domain: GAGVSQSPSNKVTEKGKDVELRCDPISGHTALYWYRQSLGQGLEFLIYFQGNSAPDKSGLPSDRFSAERTGGSVSTLTIQRTQQEDSAVYLCASSHRGLVNQPQHFGDGTRLSIL.

The chain is built from TRBV7-2 and TRBJ2-2, with D tentatively TRBD1 (6 bases). Trimming left V 0 bases short and J 6 bases short, with 8 bases between. The CDR3 runs 14 residues. The germline V gene encodes CDR1 SGHTA and CDR2 FQGNSA. CDR3 sequence reads: CASSLAGAAGELFF. The CDR3 nucleotides read TGTGCCAGCAGCTTAGCGGGGGCGGCCGGGGAGCTGTTTTTT.

The V and J genes are TRBV9 and TRBJ2-1; D is possibly TRBD2 (6 bases). The germline V and J ends were trimmed by 0 bases and 4 bases, with 17 bases remaining between them. Germline lookup yields CDR1 SGDLS and CDR2 YYNGEE. This CDR3 spans 17 amino acids. The CDR3 bases are TGTGCCAGCAGCGTAGGTCCGGGAGCGGGCGGATACAATGAGCAGTTCTTC. Its translation: CASSVGPGAGGYNEQFF.

The chain employs TRBV6-5 and TRBJ1-5; the match to TRBD1 covers 8 bases. The V and J ends lost 2 bases and 5 bases, in that order; junction bases with no gene match: 5. From germline, CDR1 is MNHEY and CDR2 SVGAGI. The CDR3 has 15 amino acids. The CDR3: CASSYTTGEDQPQHF. The DNA for the CDR3 is TGTGCCAGCAGTTACACGACAGGGGAGGATCAGCCCCAGCATTTT.

The J gene is TRBJ2-3, the V gene TRBV5-4; possible D gene TRBD2, 6 bases. CDR3 length: 14 amino acids. Deletions cut 10 bases from V and 3 bases from J, with 18 bases between. Germline CDR1 and CDR2: SGHNT and YYREEE (reference sequence). The CDR3 spells CASKGRDRTDTQYF. For the CDR3, the DNA is TGTGCCTCTAAGGGGCGGGATAGGACAGATACGCAGTATTTT.

The chain joins TRBV19 to TRBJ2-7; 8 positions match TRBD2. The CDR3 covers 16 residues. Germline-derived CDR1 and CDR2 are LNHDA and SQIVND (reference sequence). Trimming removed 4 bases from V and 5 bases from J; junction bases left unmatched: 13. CDR3 loop: CASSKLAAGPFNEQYF. In nucleotides, the CDR3 is TGTGCCAGTAGTAAACTAGCGGCAGGACCTTTTAACGAGCAGTACTTC.

This clone was picked up one time. The rearrangement joins TRBV5-4 to TRBJ2-3; D uncertain. V lost 1 base, J lost 5 bases, and 11 bases lay in between. The CDR3 covers 14 residues. Germline assignment: CDR1 SGHNT and CDR2 YYREEE (reference sequence). The CDR3 reads CASSLTNAEDTQYF. In DNA form, the CDR3 reads TGTGCCAGCAGCTTGACTAACGCCGAAGATACGCAGTATTTT.